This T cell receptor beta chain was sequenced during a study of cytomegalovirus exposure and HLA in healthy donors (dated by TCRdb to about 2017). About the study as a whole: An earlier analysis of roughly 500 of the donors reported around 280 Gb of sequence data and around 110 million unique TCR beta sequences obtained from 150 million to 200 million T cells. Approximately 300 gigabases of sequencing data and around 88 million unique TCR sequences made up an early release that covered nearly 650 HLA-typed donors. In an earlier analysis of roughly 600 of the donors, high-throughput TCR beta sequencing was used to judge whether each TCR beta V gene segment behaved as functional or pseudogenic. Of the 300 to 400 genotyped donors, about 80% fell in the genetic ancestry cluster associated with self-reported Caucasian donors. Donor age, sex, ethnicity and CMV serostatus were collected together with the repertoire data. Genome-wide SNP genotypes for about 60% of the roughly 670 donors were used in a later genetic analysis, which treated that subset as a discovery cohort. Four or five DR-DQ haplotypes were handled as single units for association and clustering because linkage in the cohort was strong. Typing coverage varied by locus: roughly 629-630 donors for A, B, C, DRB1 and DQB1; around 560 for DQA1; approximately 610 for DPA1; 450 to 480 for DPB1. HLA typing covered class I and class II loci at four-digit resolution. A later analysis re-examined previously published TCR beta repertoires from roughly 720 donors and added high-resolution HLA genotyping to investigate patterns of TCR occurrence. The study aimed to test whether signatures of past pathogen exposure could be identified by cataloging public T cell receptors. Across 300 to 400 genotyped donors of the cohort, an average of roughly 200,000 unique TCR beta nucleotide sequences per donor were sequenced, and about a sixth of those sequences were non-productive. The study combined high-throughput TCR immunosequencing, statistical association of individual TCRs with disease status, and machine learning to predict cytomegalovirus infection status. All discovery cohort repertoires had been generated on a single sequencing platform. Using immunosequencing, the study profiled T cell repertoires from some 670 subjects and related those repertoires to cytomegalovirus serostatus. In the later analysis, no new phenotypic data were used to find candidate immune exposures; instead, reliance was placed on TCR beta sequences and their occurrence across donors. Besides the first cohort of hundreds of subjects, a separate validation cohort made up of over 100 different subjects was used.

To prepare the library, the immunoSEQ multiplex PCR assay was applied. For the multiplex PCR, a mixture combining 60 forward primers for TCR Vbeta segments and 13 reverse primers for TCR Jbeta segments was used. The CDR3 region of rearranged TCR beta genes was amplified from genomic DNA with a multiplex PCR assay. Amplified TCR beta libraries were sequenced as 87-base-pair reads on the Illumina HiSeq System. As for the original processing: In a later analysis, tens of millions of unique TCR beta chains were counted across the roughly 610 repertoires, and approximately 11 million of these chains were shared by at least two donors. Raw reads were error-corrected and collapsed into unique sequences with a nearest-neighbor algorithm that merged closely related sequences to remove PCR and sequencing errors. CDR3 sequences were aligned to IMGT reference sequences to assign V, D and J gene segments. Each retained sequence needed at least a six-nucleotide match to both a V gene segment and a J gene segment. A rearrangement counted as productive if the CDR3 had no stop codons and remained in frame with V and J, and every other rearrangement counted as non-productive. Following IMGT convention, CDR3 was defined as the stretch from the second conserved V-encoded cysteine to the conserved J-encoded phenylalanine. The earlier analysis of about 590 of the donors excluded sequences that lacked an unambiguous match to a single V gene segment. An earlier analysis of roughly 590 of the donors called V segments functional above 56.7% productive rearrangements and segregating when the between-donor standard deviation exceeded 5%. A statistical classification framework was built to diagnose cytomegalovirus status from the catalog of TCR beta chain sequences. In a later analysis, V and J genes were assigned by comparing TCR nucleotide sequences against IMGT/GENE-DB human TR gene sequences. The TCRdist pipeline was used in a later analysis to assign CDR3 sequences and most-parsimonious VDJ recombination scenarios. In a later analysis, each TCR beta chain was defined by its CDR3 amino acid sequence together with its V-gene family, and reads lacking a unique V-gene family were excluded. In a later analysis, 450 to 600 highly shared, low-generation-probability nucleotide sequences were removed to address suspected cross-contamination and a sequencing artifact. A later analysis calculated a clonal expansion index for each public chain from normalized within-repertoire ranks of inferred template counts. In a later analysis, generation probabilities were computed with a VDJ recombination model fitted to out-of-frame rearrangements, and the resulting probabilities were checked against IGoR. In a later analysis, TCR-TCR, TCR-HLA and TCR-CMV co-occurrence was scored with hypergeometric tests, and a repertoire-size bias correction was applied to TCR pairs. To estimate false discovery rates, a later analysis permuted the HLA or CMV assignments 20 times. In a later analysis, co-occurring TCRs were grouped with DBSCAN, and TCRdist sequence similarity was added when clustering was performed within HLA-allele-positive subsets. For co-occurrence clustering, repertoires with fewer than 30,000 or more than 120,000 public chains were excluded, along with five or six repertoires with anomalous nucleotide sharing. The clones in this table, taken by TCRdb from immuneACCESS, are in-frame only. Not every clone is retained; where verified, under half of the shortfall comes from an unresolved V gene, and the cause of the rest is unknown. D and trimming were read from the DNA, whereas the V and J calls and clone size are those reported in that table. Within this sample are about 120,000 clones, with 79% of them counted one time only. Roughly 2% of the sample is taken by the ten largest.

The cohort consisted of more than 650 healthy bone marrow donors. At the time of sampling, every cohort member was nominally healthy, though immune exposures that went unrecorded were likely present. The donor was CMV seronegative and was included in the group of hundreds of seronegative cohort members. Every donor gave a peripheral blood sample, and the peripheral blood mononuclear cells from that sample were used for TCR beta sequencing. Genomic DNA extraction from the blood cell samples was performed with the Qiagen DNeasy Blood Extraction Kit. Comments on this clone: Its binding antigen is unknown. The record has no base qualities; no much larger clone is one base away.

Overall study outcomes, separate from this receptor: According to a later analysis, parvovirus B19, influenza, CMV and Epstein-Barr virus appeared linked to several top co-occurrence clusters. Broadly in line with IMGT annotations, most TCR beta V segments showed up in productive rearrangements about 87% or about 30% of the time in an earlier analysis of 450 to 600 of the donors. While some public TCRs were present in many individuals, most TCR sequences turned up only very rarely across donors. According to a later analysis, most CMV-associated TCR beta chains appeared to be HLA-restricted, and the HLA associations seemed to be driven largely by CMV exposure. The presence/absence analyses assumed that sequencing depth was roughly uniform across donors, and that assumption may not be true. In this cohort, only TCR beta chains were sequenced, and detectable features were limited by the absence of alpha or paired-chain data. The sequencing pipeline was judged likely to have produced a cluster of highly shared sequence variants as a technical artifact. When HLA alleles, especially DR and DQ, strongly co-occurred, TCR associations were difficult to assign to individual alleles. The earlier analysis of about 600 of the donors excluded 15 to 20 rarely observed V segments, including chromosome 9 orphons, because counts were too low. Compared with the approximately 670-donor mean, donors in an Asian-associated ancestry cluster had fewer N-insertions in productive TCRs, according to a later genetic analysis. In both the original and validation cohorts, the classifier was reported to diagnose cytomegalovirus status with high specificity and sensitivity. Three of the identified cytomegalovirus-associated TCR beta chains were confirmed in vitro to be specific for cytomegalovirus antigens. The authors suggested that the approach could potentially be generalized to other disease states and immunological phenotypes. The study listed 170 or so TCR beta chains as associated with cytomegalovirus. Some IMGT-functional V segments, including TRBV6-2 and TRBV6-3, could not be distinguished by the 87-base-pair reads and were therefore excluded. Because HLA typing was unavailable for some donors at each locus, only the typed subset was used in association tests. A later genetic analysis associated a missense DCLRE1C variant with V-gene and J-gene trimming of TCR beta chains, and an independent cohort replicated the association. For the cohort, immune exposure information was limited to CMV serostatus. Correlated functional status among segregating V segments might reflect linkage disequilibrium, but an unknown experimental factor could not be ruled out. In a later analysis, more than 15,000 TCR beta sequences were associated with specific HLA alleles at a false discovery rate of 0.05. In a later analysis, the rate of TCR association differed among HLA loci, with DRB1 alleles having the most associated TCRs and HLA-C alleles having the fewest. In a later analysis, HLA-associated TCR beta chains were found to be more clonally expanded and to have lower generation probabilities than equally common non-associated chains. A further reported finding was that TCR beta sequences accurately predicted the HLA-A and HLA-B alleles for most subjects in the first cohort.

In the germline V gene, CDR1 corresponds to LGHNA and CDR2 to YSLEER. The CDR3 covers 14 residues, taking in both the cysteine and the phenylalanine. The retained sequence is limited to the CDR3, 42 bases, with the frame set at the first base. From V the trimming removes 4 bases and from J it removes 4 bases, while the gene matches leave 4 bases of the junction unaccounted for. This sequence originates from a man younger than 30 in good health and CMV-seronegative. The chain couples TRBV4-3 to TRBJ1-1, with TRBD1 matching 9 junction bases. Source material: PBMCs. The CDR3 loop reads CASSPDRGFTEAFF. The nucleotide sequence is TGCGCCAGCAGCCCGGACAGGGGTTTCACTGAAGCTTTCTTT.